This TCR beta chain was captured in a study of blood T cell repertoires in COVID-19. Background on the study: Samples taken during acute and convalescent COVID-19 were collected in the United States, Italy and Spain.

Here immunoSEQ multiplex PCR was the method, and the copy in TCRdb shows in-frame clones only, minus some. The table includes about 70,000 clones, roughly 88% detected once. This clonotype was sampled from a human donor in a cohort sampled during active COVID-19. The sample comprised peripheral blood.

In nucleotides, the CDR3 is TGTGCCAGCAGCGACTCGAGACAGGGGGCTAGGGAAAAACTGTTTTTT. Residues: CASSDSRQGAREKLFF. This chain uses TRBV7-8 with TRBJ1-4, with 10 nucleotides matching TRBD1. Germline V gene lookup returns CDR1 SGHVS and CDR2 FQNEAQ. This CDR3 contains 16 residues. Germline trimming cut 5 bases from V and 8 bases from J; bases unmatched to any gene: 11.